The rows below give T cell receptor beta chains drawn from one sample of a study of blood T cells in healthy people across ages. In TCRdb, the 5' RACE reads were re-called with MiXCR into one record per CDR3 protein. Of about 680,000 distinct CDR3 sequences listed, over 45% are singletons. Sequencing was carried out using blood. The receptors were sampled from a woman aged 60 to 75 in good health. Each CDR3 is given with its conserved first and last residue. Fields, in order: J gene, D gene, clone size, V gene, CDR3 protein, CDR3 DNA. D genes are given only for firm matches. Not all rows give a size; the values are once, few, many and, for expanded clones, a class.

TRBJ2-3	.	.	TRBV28	CASSRRSYTDTQYF	TGTGCCAGCAGTAGAAGGAGCTACACAGATACGCAGTATTTT
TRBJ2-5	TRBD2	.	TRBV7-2	CASRSGGLIYNEQYF	TGTGCCAGCAGGTCGGGGGGGCTTATATACAATGAGCAGTACTTC
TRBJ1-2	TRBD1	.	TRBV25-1	CASSQRTGTGDGYTF	TGTGCCAGCAGTCAAAGAACCGGGACAGGGGATGGCTACACCTTC
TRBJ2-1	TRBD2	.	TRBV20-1	CSARSPVGGPNEQFF	TGCAGTGCTAGAAGTCCTGTGGGAGGGCCGAATGAGCAGTTCTTC
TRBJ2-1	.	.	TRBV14	CASSQYGSLDEQFF	TGTGCCAGCAGCCAGTACGGGAGTTTGGATGAGCAGTTCTTC
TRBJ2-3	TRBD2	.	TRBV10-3	CAISQSSGRTDTQYF	TGTGCCATCAGCCAATCTAGCGGTCGCACAGATACGCAGTATTTT
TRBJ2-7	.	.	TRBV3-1	CASSQGGGLSYEQYF	TGTGCCAGCAGCCAAGGGGGCGGACTCTCCTACGAGCAGTACTTC
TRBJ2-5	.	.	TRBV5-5	CASSWKTGGEQYF	TGTGCCAGCAGCTGGAAGACAGGTGGGGAGCAGTACTTC
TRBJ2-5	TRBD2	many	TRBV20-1	CSASTGTSGRRETQYF	TGCAGTGCCAGTACCGGGACTAGCGGGAGAAGGGAGACCCAGTACTTC
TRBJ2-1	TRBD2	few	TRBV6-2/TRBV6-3	CASRGDYNEQFF	TGTGCCAGCCGGGGGGATTACAATGAGCAGTTCTTC
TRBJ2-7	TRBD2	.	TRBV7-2	CASSLESGRDEQYF	TGTGCCAGCAGCTTAGAGAGCGGGAGGGACGAGCAGTACTTC
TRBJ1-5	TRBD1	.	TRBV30	CAWSSSGQGQPQHF	TGTGCCTGGAGTTCTTCTGGACAGGGCCAGCCCCAGCATTTT
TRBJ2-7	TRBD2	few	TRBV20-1	CTPGLAYEQYF	TGCACTCCGGGACTAGCCTACGAGCAGTACTTC
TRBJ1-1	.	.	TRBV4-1	CASSGQEYTEAFF	TGCGCCAGCAGCGGGCAGGAGTACACTGAAGCTTTCTTT
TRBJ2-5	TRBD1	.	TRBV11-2	CASSPRTGQGETQYF	TGTGCCAGCAGCCCCCGGACAGGGCAGGGAGAGACCCAGTACTTC
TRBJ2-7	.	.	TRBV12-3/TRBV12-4	CANSLGAGSYEQYF	TGTGCCAACAGTTTAGGGGCGGGTAGCTACGAGCAGTACTTC
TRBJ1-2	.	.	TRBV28	CASSPRTENYGYTF	TGTGCCAGCAGTCCTCGGACCGAGAACTATGGCTACACCTTC
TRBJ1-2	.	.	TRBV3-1	CASSLEPTEGYTF	TGTGCCAGCAGCCTGGAACCTACGGAAGGCTACACCTTC
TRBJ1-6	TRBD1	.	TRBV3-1	CASSLPGQTSPLHF	TGTGCCAGCAGCCTCCCGGGACAGACTTCACCCCTCCACTTT
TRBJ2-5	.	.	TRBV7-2	CASSLSLRERQETQYF	TGTGCCAGCAGCTTATCCCTAAGGGAGAGGCAAGAGACCCAGTACTTC
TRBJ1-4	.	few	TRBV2	CASTPNLVQGEKLFF	TGTGCCAGCACCCCGAACTTGGTACAAGGCGAAAAACTGTTTTTT
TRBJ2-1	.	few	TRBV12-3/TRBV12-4	CASSSPGPYNEQFF	TGTGCCAGCAGTTCTCCGGGACCTTACAATGAGCAGTTCTTC
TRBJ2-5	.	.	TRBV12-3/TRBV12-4	CASREGYNEQYF	TGTGCCAGCAGGGAAGGGTACAATGAGCAGTACTTC
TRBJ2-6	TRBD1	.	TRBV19	CASSSAGTGGSSGANVLTF	TGTGCCAGTAGTTCCGCCGGGACAGGGGGTTCCTCTGGGGCCAACGTCCTGACTTTC
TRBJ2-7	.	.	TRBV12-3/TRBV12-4	CASSTSLEQYF	TGTGCCAGCAGTACTAGTCTCGAGCAGTACTTC